Following are 9 T cell receptor beta chains from one sample sequenced in a study of shared clonotypes between healthy human individuals. The repertoire was sequenced with immunoSEQ multiplex PCR; TCRdb's copy has only in-frame clones and lacks some. The table has about 2.5 million clones, 85% to 95% seen once. The material sequenced was naive CD4+ T cells from PBMCs. Specified subset: CD45RA+ positively selected. These receptors came from a young man in good health. Some clones in this sample may be carry-over from other donors' samples.

As concerns this clone: Additional DNA sequences in this sample encode the identical CDR3. J is TRBJ1-6 and V is TRBV5-4; D ambiguous. The CDR3 spans 14 residues. Germline CDR1 reads SGHNT; CDR2 reads YYREEE (reference sequence). V gave up 0 bases and J gave up 7 bases, with 8 bases separating them. CDR3 sequence: CASSLGQGNSPLHF. CDR3 coding DNA: TGTGCCAGCAGCTTGGGCCAAGGGAATTCACCCCTCCACTTT.

J is TRBJ2-5 and V is TRBV5-6, with unresolved D. Germline V gene sequence: CDR1 SGHDT, CDR2 YYEEEE. Deletions cut 7 bases from V and 4 bases from J, with 14 bases between. The CDR3 extends over 13 amino acids. This CDR3 is CASRRLGGETQYF. DNA of the CDR3: TGTGCCAGCCGACGACTCGGCGGAGAGACCCAGTACTTC.

The CDR3 sequence is CASSLWVLTQETQYF. The CDR3 nucleotides read TGTGCCAGCAGCTTATGGGTGCTAACCCAAGAGACCCAGTACTTC. The J gene is TRBJ2-5, the V gene TRBV7-6; no reliable D call. V was clipped by 2 bases and J by 1 base, with 11 bases between them. The CDR3 is 15 residues long. The V gene's germline CDR1 is SGHVS and CDR2 FNYEAQ.

This chain links TRBV9 with TRBJ2-2; D remains ambiguous. The germline V gene encodes CDR1 SGDLS and CDR2 YYNGEE. The CDR3 covers 13 residues. Trimming pared 0 bases from V and 6 bases from J, leaving 6 bases between. In DNA, the CDR3 is TGTGCCAGCAGCGTAGCTGGCCCCGGGGAGCTGTTTTTT. This sequence encodes CASSVAGPGELFF.

In the case of this clone: The sample carries other DNA sequences with the same CDR3. The rearrangement links TRBV5-1 to TRBJ2-1; TRBD2 aligns across 12 bases. Losses at the gene ends were 1 base for V and 7 bases for J; bases not matched to a gene: 6. The CDR3 runs to 16 residues. CDR1 and CDR2 from the germline V gene are SGHRS and YFSETQ. CDR3 residues: CASSLSLAGGPNEQFF. CDR3 in DNA: TGCGCCAGCAGCTTGTCCCTAGCGGGAGGGCCGAATGAGCAGTTCTTC.

The chain carries TRBV9 and TRBJ2-1; D not certain. The CDR3 sequence is 12 residues long. V was pared by 4 bases and J by 7 bases, with 9 bases between. Per the germline V gene, CDR1 is SGDLS and CDR2 is YYNGEE. DNA of the CDR3: TGTGCCAGCAGCCCTCGGTTGAATGAGCAGTTCTTC. Translated, it gives CASSPRLNEQFF.

This chain links TRBV5-4 with TRBJ1-2, with 11 bases that match TRBD1. Germline assignment: CDR1 SGHNT and CDR2 YYREEE (reference sequence). The J segment lost 3 bases and the V segment lost 2 bases, leaving 3 bases of the junction unmatched. The CDR3 is 15 residues long. CDR3 protein: CASSFPGQGDYGYTF. The CDR3 nucleotides read TGTGCCAGCAGCTTTCCGGGACAGGGGGACTATGGCTACACCTTC.

The rearrangement joins TRBV7-2 to TRBJ2-5, with D unresolved. The germline V and J ends were trimmed by 2 bases and 4 bases, with 5 bases remaining between them. The CDR3 has 12 amino acids. Germline V gene data show CDR1 as SGHTA and CDR2 as FQGNSA. The CDR3 region is CASSLNRETQYF. As DNA, the CDR3 is TGTGCCAGCAGCTTAAATCGAGAGACCCAGTACTTC.

The V call is TRBV29-1, the J call TRBJ2-7; perhaps D is TRBD1 or TRBD2 (6 bases each). This CDR3 region has 14 residues. Trimming removed 4 bases at V and 2 bases at J, with 15 bases between. Germline loops: CDR1 SQVTM, CDR2 ANQGSEA. CDR3 nucleotide sequence: TGCAGCGTTGTCGGGGGCGCCCTTCCCTACGAGCAGTACTTC. Translated: CSVVGGALPYEQYF.